This T cell receptor beta chain appears in the sequencing data of a study of vaccination and CD4 T cells after COVID-19 (dated by TCRdb to between 2021 and 2024). Notes on the research overall: Convalescent patients had a positive SARS-CoV-2 result on nasal swab PCR, and of these patients, several had mild disease and one had severe disease. The convalescent cohort included six males and four females, with two Hispanic individuals, seven Caucasians, two Asians and one multiracial person. Two doses of either the Pfizer-BioNTech BNT162b2 vaccine (n=8) or the Moderna mRNA-1273 vaccine (n=2) were administered to participants. Post-COVID blood samples were collected from convalescent patients a median of approximately 93 days after diagnosis, with a range of roughly 35 to 180 days. Post-vaccine blood samples were taken a median of approximately 76 days after the second vaccine dose, with a range of about 13 to 250 days. For stimulating the cultures, overlapping spike peptide pools were used, derived from SARS-CoV-2 as well as from the common cold coronaviruses HCoV-NL63, HCoV-OC43 and HCoV-229E. Control cultures received a CEFX viral epitope pool as the positive control, an HIV-1 Nef peptide pool as the negative control, or no peptide. The spike-specific CD4+ TCR repertoire was compared before and after mRNA vaccination in over nine COVID-19 convalescent patients and a handful of infection-naive healthy vaccine recipients. The study at large found these results: In convalescent patients, a median roughly 86% of post-vaccine SARS-CoV-2-reactive clones were detected only after vaccination, suggesting vaccine-specific priming. The study included relatively few convalescent patients and did not analyze early timepoints after natural infection. The median number of SARS-CoV-2-reactive clonotypes rose from 21 after infection to a few dozen after vaccination, but the change was not significant. Of the vaccine-specific clones found in convalescent patients, nearly all (304 of 307) were mono-reactive for SARS-CoV-2 spike instead of being cross-reactive with common cold coronaviruses.

Interpreted using the paper, the treatment or condition label stands for: roughly 10-day PBMC culture with coronavirus spike peptide pools or control peptides (ViraFEST assay). The ViraFEST assay, used in the study, expanded antigen-specific T cells with peptide pools and then identified the expanded clonotypes through TCR sequencing. The positive SARS-CoV-2 PCR tests of the convalescent patients were dated from March to December 2020, before the Alpha, Beta and Delta variants emerged in the United States. PBMCs were cultured at around 2.2 million per well in IMDM supplemented with approximately 5.4% human AB serum and roughly 10 IU/ml IL-2, with about 10 ug/ml peptide pools added. On days 3 and 7, half of the culture medium was replaced with fresh IL-2-containing medium. Once the cells had been in culture for around 10 days, the EasySep CD4+ T cell isolation kit was used to isolate CD4+ T cells by negative selection. PBMCs were separated from whole blood using Ficoll-Paque Plus gradient centrifugation and then either used fresh or cryopreserved at -140C. In general, triplicate wells were set up for every culture condition.

This clonotype was seen a handful of times. Its antigen remains undetermined. Base qualities are missing; no much larger clone stands one base away. The CDR3 goes from the cysteine to the phenylalanine over 13 residues. Of the read, only the CDR3 DNA is kept; its 39 bases are in frame from base 1. CDR1 and CDR2 are read off the germline V gene (reference sequence) as DFQATT and SNEGSKA. The germline V end is reduced by 6 bases and the J end by 5 bases; junction bases left unmatched: 2. Preparation of the library involved PCR. DNA from cultured CD4+ T cells was subjected to TCR sequencing with the Oncomine TCR Beta short-read assay at the Johns Hopkins FTIC core. Genomic DNA was extracted from the cultured CD4+ T cells with the QIAamp micro DNA kit. The Oncomine TCR Beta libraries from cultured CD4+ T cells were pooled using unique dual indexes and then sequenced on an Illumina iSeq 100. On the authors' methods: Non-productive sequences were removed, and CDR3s that did not start with C, did not end with F or W, or were shorter than 7 amino acids were discarded. The MANAFEST web application identified antigen-specific clonotypes by comparing peptide-stimulated wells against reference wells and other culture wells. For a clone to be called positive, the clone needed an FDR below 0.05, an odds ratio above 5, and a productive frequency above 0.1% in at least two of three replicate wells. A clonotype counted as cross-reactive if it showed significant expansion both in the SARS-CoV-2 spike wells and in at least one common cold coronavirus spike condition. Using R version 3.6.1, CDR3 homology was evaluated through Levenshtein distances (stringdist) along with unrooted phylogenetic trees (ape). The public reads were run again by TCRdb, first through fastp at Q25 and then through MiXCR, and only productive beta chains were kept. Duplicate CDR3 protein sequences are folded into a single record with the most common DNA and genes. The V and J calls here are based on TCRdb, not the publication. Counted in this sample were 14,000 or so distinct CDR3 sequences; around 30% of them appeared once. The top ten hold approximately 22% of the sample.

The clonotype originates from a human donor with COVID-19. This sequence uses TRBV20-1 and TRBJ2-5, with 14 bases aligning to TRBD2. Sequencing was carried out using cultured CD4+ T cells from blood. The CDR3 loop reads CSAWTSGGETQYF. The bases are TGCAGTGCCTGGACTAGCGGGGGGGAGACCCAGTACTTC.